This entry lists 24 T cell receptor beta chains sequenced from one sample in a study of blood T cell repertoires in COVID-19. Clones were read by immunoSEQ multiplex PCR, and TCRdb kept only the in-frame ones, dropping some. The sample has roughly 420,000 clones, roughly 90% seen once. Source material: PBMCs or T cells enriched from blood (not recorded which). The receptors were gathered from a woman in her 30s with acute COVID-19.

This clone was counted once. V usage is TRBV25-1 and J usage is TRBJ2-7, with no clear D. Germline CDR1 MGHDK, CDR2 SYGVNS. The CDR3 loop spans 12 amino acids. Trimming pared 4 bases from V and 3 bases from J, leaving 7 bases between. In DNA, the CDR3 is TGTGCCAGCAGTGGCGGCTACTACGAGCAGTACTTC. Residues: CASSGGYYEQYF.

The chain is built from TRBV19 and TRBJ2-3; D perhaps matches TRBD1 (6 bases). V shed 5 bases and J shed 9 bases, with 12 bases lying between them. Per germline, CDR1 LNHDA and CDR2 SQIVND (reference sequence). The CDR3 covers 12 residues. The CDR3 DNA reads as TGTGCCAGTAGTTCGAGGGGGAGAACGCAGTATTTT. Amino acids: CASSSRGRTQYF.

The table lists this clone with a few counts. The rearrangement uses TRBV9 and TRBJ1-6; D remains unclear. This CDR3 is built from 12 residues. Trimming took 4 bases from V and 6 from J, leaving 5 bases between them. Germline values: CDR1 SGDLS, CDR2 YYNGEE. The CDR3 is CASSLSNSPLHF. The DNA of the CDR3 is TGTGCCAGCAGCCTTTCTAATTCACCCCTCCACTTT.

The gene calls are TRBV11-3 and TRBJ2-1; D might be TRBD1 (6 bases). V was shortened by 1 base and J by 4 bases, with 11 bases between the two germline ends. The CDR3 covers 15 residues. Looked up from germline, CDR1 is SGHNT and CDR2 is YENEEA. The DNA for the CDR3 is TGTGCCAGCAGCTTAGTCTGGGACACTTACAATGAGCAGTTCTTC. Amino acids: CASSLVWDTYNEQFF.

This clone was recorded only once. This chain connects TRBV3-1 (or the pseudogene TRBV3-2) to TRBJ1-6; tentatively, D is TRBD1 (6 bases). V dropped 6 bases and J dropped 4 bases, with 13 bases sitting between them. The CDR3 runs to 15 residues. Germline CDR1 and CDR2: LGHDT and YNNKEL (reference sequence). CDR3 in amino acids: CASRRAGTYNSPLHF. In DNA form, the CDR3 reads TGTGCCAGCAGAAGAGCCGGGACATATAATTCACCCCTCCACTTT.

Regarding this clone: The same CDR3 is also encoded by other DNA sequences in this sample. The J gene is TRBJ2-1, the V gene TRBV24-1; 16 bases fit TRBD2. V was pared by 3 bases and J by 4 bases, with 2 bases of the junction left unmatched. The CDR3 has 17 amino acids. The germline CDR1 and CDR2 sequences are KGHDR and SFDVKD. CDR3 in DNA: TGTGCCACCAGTGATCCGGGACTAGCGGGGGGGTACAATGAGCAGTTCTTC. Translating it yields CATSDPGLAGGYNEQFF.

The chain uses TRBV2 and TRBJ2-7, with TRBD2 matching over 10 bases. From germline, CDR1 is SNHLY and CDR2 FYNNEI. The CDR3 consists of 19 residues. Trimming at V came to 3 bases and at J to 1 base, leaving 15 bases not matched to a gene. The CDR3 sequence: CASSDPSGGLKERSYEQYF. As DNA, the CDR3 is TGTGCCAGCAGTGACCCTAGCGGGGGCCTTAAGGAAAGGTCCTACGAGCAGTACTTC.

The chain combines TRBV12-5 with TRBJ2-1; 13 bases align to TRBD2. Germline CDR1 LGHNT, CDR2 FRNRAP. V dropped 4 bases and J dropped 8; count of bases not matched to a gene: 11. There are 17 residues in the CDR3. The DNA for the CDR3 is TGTGCTAGTGGTTCGGGGGGACTAGCGGGGCTATCGCATGAGCAGTTCTTC. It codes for CASGSGGLAGLSHEQFF.

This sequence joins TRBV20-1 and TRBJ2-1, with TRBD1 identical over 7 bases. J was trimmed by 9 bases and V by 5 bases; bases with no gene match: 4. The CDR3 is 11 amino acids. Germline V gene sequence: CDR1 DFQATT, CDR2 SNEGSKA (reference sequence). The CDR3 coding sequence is TGCAGTGCTTCCAGGGGGTTTGAGCAGTTCTTC. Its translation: CSASRGFEQFF.

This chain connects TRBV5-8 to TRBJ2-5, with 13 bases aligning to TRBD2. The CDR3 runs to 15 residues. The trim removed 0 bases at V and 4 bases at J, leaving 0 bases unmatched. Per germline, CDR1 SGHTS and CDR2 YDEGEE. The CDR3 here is CASSLGTSGGETQYF. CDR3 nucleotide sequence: TGTGCCAGCAGCTTGGGGACTAGCGGGGGAGAGACCCAGTACTTC.

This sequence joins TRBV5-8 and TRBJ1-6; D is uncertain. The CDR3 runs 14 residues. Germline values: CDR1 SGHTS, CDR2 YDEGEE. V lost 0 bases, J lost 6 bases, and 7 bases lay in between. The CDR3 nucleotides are TGTGCCAGCAGCTTGGAACTGCTTAATTCACCCCTCCACTTT. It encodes CASSLELLNSPLHF.

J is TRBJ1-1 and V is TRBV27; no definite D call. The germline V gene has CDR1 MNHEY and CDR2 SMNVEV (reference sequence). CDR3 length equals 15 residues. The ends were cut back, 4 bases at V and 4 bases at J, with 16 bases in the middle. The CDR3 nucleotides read TGTGCCAGCAGTTCACCGGACTTATTCGGCACTGAAGCTTTCTTT. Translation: CASSSPDLFGTEAFF.

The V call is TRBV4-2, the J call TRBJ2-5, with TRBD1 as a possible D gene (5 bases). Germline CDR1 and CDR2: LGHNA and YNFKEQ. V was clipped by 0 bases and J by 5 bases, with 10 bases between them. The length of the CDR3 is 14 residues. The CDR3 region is CASSQDRRAETQYF. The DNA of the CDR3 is TGTGCCAGCAGCCAAGATCGCAGGGCGGAGACCCAGTACTTC.

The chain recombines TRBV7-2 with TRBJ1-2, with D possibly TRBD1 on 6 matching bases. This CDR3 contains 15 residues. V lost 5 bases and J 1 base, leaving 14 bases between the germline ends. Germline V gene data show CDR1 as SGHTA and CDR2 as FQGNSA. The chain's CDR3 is CASSQRDNFNYGYTF. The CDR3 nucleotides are TGTGCCAGCAGCCAAAGGGACAATTTTAACTATGGCTACACCTTC.

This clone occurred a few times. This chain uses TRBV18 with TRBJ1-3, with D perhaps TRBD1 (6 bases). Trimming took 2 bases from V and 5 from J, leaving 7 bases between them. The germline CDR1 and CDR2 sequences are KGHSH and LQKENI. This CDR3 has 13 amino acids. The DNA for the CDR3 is TGTGCCAGCTCACCAAGGGACAGAAACACCATATATTTT. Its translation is CASSPRDRNTIYF.

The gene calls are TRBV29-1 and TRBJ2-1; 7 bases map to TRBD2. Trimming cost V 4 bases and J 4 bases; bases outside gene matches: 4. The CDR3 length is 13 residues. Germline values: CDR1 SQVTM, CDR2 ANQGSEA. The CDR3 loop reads CSVVLGGYNEQFF. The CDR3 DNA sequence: TGCAGCGTTGTCCTCGGGGGGTACAATGAGCAGTTCTTC.

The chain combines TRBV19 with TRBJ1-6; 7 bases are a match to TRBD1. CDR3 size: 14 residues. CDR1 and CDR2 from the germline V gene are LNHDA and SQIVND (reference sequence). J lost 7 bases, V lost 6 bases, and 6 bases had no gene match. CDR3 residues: CASSPTGRNSPLHF. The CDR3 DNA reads TGTGCCAGTAGCCCGACAGGGAGGAATTCACCCCTCCACTTT.

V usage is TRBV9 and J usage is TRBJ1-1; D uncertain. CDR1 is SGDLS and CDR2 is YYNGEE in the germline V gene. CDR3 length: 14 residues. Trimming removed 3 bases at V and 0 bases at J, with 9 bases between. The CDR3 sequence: CASSEKQVNTEAFF. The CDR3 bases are TGTGCCAGCAGCGAGAAACAAGTGAACACTGAAGCTTTCTTT.

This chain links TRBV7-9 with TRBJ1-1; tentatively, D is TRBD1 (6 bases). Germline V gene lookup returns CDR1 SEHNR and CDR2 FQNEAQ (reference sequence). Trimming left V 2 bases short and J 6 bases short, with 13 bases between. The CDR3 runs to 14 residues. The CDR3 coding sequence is TGTGCCAGCAGCTTACGACAGGTTGGCGCTGAAGCTTTCTTT. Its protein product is CASSLRQVGAEAFF.

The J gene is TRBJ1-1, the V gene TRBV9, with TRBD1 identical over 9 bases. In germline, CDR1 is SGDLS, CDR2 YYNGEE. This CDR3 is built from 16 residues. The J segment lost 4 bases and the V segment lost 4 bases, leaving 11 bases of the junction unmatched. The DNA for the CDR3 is TGTGCCAGCAGCCCATCCACAGGGGGCGTTGGCACTGAAGCTTTCTTT. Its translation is CASSPSTGGVGTEAFF.

CDR3 bases: TGTGCCAGCTCACCAGCAGGGAATGGAAACACCATATATTTT. Translated, it gives CASSPAGNGNTIYF. The J gene is TRBJ1-3, the V gene TRBV18; D is perhaps TRBD1 (5 bases). The V end lost 2 bases, the J end lost 3 bases, and 8 bases lay between the germline ends. Germline CDR1 and CDR2: KGHSH and LQKENI. The CDR3 has 14 amino acids.

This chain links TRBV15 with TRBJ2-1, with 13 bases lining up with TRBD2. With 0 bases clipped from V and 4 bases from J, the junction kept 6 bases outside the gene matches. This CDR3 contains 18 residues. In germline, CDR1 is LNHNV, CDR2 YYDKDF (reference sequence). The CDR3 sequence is CATSRDRRTSGGYNEQFF. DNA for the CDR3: TGTGCCACCAGCAGAGATAGGCGGACTAGCGGGGGTTACAATGAGCAGTTCTTC.

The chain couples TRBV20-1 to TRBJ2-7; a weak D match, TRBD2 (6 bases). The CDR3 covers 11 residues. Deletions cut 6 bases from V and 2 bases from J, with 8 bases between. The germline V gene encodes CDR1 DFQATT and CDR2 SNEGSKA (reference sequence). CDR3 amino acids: CSAGLTYEQYF. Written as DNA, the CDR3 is TGCAGTGCCGGACTAACCTACGAGCAGTACTTC.

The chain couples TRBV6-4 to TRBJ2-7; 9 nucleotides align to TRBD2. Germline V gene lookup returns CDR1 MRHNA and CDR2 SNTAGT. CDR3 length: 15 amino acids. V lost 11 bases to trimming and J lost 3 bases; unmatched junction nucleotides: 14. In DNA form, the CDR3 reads TGTGCCCGAGGGCTAGGCGGGGGGGCGGTCTACGAGCAGTACTTC. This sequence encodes CARGLGGGAVYEQYF.